Presented here are 29 T cell receptor beta chains from one specimen sequenced in a study of cytomegalovirus exposure and HLA in healthy donors. The primer mix had 60 Vbeta and 13 Jbeta primers. Measured with immunoSEQ multiplex PCR; TCRdb has only the in-frame clones, and not every one. The sample contains fewer than 250,000 clones, almost 80% of which appear only once. Sequenced sample: PBMCs. These receptors came from a woman younger than 35 in good health and CMV-seronegative.

The rearrangement uses TRBV6-1 and TRBJ1-3; no clear D. Germline CDR1 is MNHNS and CDR2 is SASEGT. Trimming shortened V by 3 bases and J by 0 bases, and 12 bases separated the two germline ends. The CDR3 is made up of 16 amino acids. Written as DNA, the CDR3 is TGTGCCAGCAGTGAGCTACCATCGTACTCTGGAAACACCATATATTTT. Translation: CASSELPSYSGNTIYF.

This chain uses TRBV6-5 with TRBJ2-5, with TRBD1 matching 7 bases. The DNA end favors TRBJ2-7, so the J call may be wrong. The CDR3 runs to 16 residues. From germline, CDR1 is MNHEY and CDR2 SVGAGI. The CDR3 nucleotides read TGTGCCAGCAGTTACGACTCGGGACAGAGCTCCTACGAGCAGTACTTC. Amino acids: CASSYDSGQSSYEQYF.

This chain uses TRBV9 with TRBJ1-5; D might be TRBD1 (6 bases). Germline V CDR1 and CDR2: SGDLS, YYNGEE. The CDR3 runs 14 residues. Trimming left V 3 bases short and J 2 bases short, with 9 bases between. The CDR3 DNA reads as TGTGCCAGCAGCGAACAGGGTGGCAATCAGCCCCAGCATTTT. It specifies CASSEQGGNQPQHF.

V usage is TRBV7-8 and J usage is TRBJ1-2; maybe TRBD1 (6 bases). The CDR3 contains 14 residues. Per germline, CDR1 SGHVS and CDR2 FQNEAQ. Between the trimmed V and J ends, which lost 0 bases and 6 bases, there was a span of 11 bases. The CDR3: CASSLATGSDGYTF. The CDR3 nucleotides are TGTGCCAGCAGCTTAGCAACAGGGTCGGATGGCTACACCTTC.

This sequence joins TRBV7-2 and TRBJ1-5; D is unresolved. This CDR3 has 16 amino acids. Germline V lookup: CDR1 SGHTA, CDR2 FQGNSA. The V end was cut by 1 base, the J end by 3 bases, with 13 bases between. CDR3 residues: CASSLGPDFLNQPQHF. The CDR3 region has the DNA TGTGCCAGCAGCTTAGGCCCAGATTTTCTCAATCAGCCCCAGCATTTT.

The table lists this clone with a count of one. The chain combines TRBV19 with TRBJ2-3; TRBD2 matches at 8 bases. Losses at the gene ends were 5 bases for V and 6 bases for J; bases not matched to a gene: 7. Germline V gene sequence: CDR1 LNHDA, CDR2 SQIVND (reference sequence). The CDR3 sequence is 14 residues long. CDR3 region: CASSVASGLDTQYF. The DNA for the CDR3 is TGTGCCAGTAGTGTCGCTAGCGGGCTGGATACGCAGTATTTT.

This rearrangement joins TRBV5-4 to TRBJ2-7; TRBD2 might be the D (7 bases). The CDR3 spans 15 residues. Germline CDR1 is SGHNT and CDR2 is YYREEE (reference sequence). Trimming stripped 3 bases from V and 3 bases from J, with 16 bases between. As DNA, the CDR3 is TGTGCCAGCAGCTCGGGGGCGGGAGTTAGCTACGAGCAGTACTTC. The encoded protein is CASSSGAGVSYEQYF.

The rearrangement links TRBV5-8 to TRBJ1-1; D possibly corresponds to TRBD1 (6 bases). V lost 6 bases, J lost 5 bases, and 11 bases lay in between. CDR1 and CDR2 (germline): SGHTS, YDEGEE. This CDR3 comprises 12 residues. CDR3 sequence reads: CASKSRGTEAFF. In DNA form, the CDR3 reads TGTGCCAGCAAGAGCAGGGGAACTGAAGCTTTCTTT.

This clone was observed a handful of times. The chain employs TRBV6-5 and TRBJ2-1; 14 bases match TRBD2. From germline, CDR1 is MNHEY and CDR2 SVGAGI. Trimming took 9 bases from V and 8 from J; bases not matched to a gene: 3. CDR3 length: 13 residues. The CDR3 DNA reads as TGTGCCAGAGGGACTAGCGGGAGCCATGAGCAGTTCTTC. Its protein is CARGTSGSHEQFF.

The J gene is TRBJ2-7, the V gene TRBV6-5; 8 bases agree with TRBD2. Germline V CDR1 and CDR2: MNHEY, SVGAGI. The ends lost 3 bases at V and 2 bases at J; junction bases unmatched: 6. The CDR3 spans 15 residues. Here the CDR3 DNA reads TGTGCCAGCAGTTATAAGGCTAGCGGGCCCTACGAGCAGTACTTC. It codes for CASSYKASGPYEQYF.

The V gene is TRBV6-1, the J gene TRBJ2-2; D gene ambiguous. The CDR3 sequence is 12 residues long. The V end was cut by 1 base, the J end by 5 bases, with 2 bases between. Germline-derived CDR1 and CDR2 are MNHNS and SASEGT. The CDR3 loop reads CASSEVTGELFF. The CDR3 nucleotides read TGTGCCAGCAGTGAAGTAACCGGGGAGCTGTTTTTT.

V is TRBV25-1 and J is TRBJ2-1; 12 positions match TRBD2. Germline CDR1 is MGHDK and CDR2 is SYGVNS. J lost 7 bases, V lost 0 bases, and 4 bases had no gene match. The CDR3 spans 16 residues. CDR3 in amino acids: CASSEYTSGGLNEQFF. CDR3 coding DNA: TGTGCCAGCAGTGAATATACTAGCGGGGGGTTAAATGAGCAGTTCTTC.

The chain joins TRBV28 to TRBJ1-2; D might be TRBD1 (6 bases). Trimming pared 5 bases from V and 6 bases from J, leaving 22 bases between. Germline loops: CDR1 MDHEN, CDR2 SYDVKM. The CDR3 is 16 residues long. The CDR3 sequence is CASSDRPGAGENGYTF. The CDR3 region has the DNA TGTGCCAGCAGTGACCGCCCAGGGGCAGGGGAAAATGGCTACACCTTC.

The chain uses TRBV7-9 and TRBJ2-5, with a weak D call TRBD2 (5 bases). Per germline, CDR1 SEHNR and CDR2 FQNEAQ (reference sequence). This CDR3 has 14 residues. Trimming shortened V by 1 base and J by 2 bases, and 8 bases separated the two germline ends. The CDR3 DNA follows: TGTGCCAGCAGCTTAGTAGCGACGCAAGAGACCCAGTACTTC. Protein sequence: CASSLVATQETQYF.

The rearrangement joins TRBV28 to TRBJ2-6; a weak D match, TRBD2 (5 bases). Germline lookup yields CDR1 MDHEN and CDR2 SYDVKM. Deletions cut 2 bases from V and 7 bases from J, with 21 bases between. The CDR3 is made up of 18 amino acids. The CDR3 DNA follows: TGTGCCAGCAGTTTAGGGGAGTATCCGAGTATTGGTGCCAACGTCCTGACTTTC. It encodes CASSLGEYPSIGANVLTF.

This clone was found once. The V gene is TRBV9, the J gene TRBJ1-1; no reliable D call. This CDR3 region has 15 residues. Germline-derived CDR1 and CDR2 are SGDLS and YYNGEE. Trimming stripped 3 bases from V and 4 bases from J, with 16 bases between. The CDR3 region is CASSEGGYGSTEAFF. The CDR3 nucleotides are TGTGCCAGCAGCGAGGGAGGGTACGGGTCCACTGAAGCTTTCTTT.

The chain links TRBV7-6 to TRBJ2-1; perhaps TRBD2 as D (7 bases). This CDR3 spans 14 amino acids. V lost 6 bases and J lost 8, with 17 bases in between. Germline CDR1 and CDR2: SGHVS and FNYEAQ. CDR3 coding DNA: TGTGCCAGCAGTGCGAGGGGGGGTAGGGATGAGCAGTTCTTC. Protein: CASSARGGRDEQFF.

The CDR3: CAWTPIAGQETQYF. In DNA, the CDR3 is TGTGCCTGGACCCCGATAGCGGGACAAGAGACCCAGTACTTC. The chain couples TRBV30 to TRBJ2-5, with 8 bases lining up with TRBD2. V was pared by 4 bases and J by 2 bases, with 6 bases of the junction left unmatched. Germline V CDR1 and CDR2: GTSNPN, SVGIG (reference sequence). This CDR3 is built from 14 residues. Drawing the rest from reference TRBV30 and TRBJ2-5, the complete variable domain is SQTIHQWPATLVQPVGSPLSLECTVEGTSNPNLYWYRQAAGRGLQLLFYSVGIGQISSEVPQNLSASRPQDRQFILSSKKLLLSDSGFYLCAWTPIAGQETQYFGPGTRLLVL.

The genes are TRBV7-9 and TRBJ1-1, with a weak D call TRBD1 (5 bases). CDR1 and CDR2 from the germline V gene are SEHNR and FQNEAQ (reference sequence). This CDR3 has 11 amino acids. V gave up 5 bases and J gave up 8 bases, with 9 bases separating them. The CDR3 bases are TGTGCCAGCAGCGTACAGGAGGAAGCTTTCTTT. Amino acids: CASSVQEEAFF.

This clone appeared once. This rearrangement joins TRBV28 to TRBJ2-2; no clear D. Deletions cut 11 bases from V and 4 bases from J, with 14 bases between. CDR1 MDHEN and CDR2 SYDVKM come from the germline V gene. The CDR3 has 13 residues. The CDR3 nucleotides read TGTGCCGGCCAAGTTCAGGCCACCGGGGAGCTGTTTTTT. Encoded protein: CAGQVQATGELFF.

The CDR3 reads CASSSSGTLTDTQYF. The CDR3 nucleotides are TGTGCCAGCAGCTCCTCAGGGACTCTCACAGATACGCAGTATTTT. This chain joins TRBV7-3 and TRBJ2-3, with a weak D call TRBD2 (6 bases). Germline CDR1 SGHTA, CDR2 FQGTGA. V shed 4 bases and J shed 2 bases, with 13 bases lying between them. The CDR3 spans 15 residues.

This clone was detected only once. The chain has TRBV19 and TRBJ1-1; D gene uncertain. Deletions cut 0 bases from V and 6 bases from J, with 11 bases between. The CDR3 covers 14 residues. Germline V gene sequence: CDR1 LNHDA, CDR2 SQIVND (reference sequence). The DNA for the CDR3 is TGTGCCAGTAGTATAGAACGGGGAACGGCTGAAGCTTTCTTT. This sequence encodes CASSIERGTAEAFF.

This chain links TRBV6-1 with TRBJ1-5, with TRBD1 identical over 8 bases. Germline V gene data show CDR1 as MNHNS and CDR2 as SASEGT. With V trimmed by 4 bases and J by 9 bases, 14 bases remained unmatched. The CDR3 is 16 amino acids. The CDR3 region has the DNA TGTGCCAGCAGTGCAACGACAGGGGTAGTATTCGGGCCCCAGCATTTT. Its protein is CASSATTGVVFGPQHF.

The chain links TRBV6-1 to TRBJ1-5; D may be TRBD1 (6 bases). CDR1 and CDR2 (germline): MNHNS, SASEGT. Trimming removed 6 bases at V and 3 bases at J, with 9 bases between. The CDR3 totals 13 residues. The CDR3 nucleotides read TGTGCCAGCAGAGGGGACAACAATCAGCCCCAGCATTTT. This translates into CASRGDNNQPQHF.

The chain is built from TRBV5-1 and TRBJ2-3; 11 positions agree with TRBD2. The ends lost 8 bases at V and 4 bases at J; junction bases unmatched: 9. Germline CDR1 SGHRS, CDR2 YFSETQ. CDR3 length: 15 residues. The CDR3 coding sequence is TGCGCCAGTAAAGGGCTAGCGGGGGGATCAGATACGCAGTATTTT. This translates into CASKGLAGGSDTQYF.

The CDR3 here is CASSRDRNTEAFF. CDR3 DNA sequence: TGCGCCAGCAGTCGTGACAGGAACACTGAAGCTTTCTTT. The gene calls are TRBV10-1 and TRBJ1-1; possibly TRBD1 for D (5 bases). CDR1 is WNHNN, CDR2 SYGVQD, per germline (reference sequence). Trimming left V 5 bases short and J 1 base short, with 8 bases between. The CDR3 has 13 residues.

V gene TRBV10-3 combines with J gene TRBJ1-3; D call uncertain. V was cut by 4 bases and J by 2 bases, with 9 bases left in between. The CDR3 has 14 residues. Germline values: CDR1 ENHRY, CDR2 SYGVKD. The CDR3 nucleotides are TGTGCCATCAGTGGTACAGTCCCTGGAAACACCATATATTTT. Residues: CAISGTVPGNTIYF.

The CDR3 region has the DNA TGTGCCAGCAGCTTATTGGGGACTAGCGGGAGCCCATCCAGAAACGAGCAGTACTTC. Protein product: CASSLLGTSGSPSRNEQYF. This chain uses TRBV7-2 with TRBJ2-7; 14 positions agree with TRBD2. The CDR3 is made up of 19 amino acids. CDR1 is SGHTA, CDR2 FQGNSA, per germline. Losses at the gene ends were 2 bases for V and 5 bases for J; bases not matched to a gene: 14.

The V gene is TRBV15, the J gene TRBJ1-1; TRBD1 is a possible D gene (5 bases). The V gene's germline CDR1 is LNHNV and CDR2 YYDKDF (reference sequence). CDR3 length: 14 residues. V lost 6 bases to trimming and J lost 0 bases, with 11 bases between them. The CDR3 nucleotides read TGTGCCACCAGAAAAAGACAGTTGAACACTGAAGCTTTCTTT. Protein: CATRKRQLNTEAFF.